This T cell receptor (beta chain) was identified in a study of T cells in Graves' hyperthyroidism and ophthalmopathy (dated by TCRdb to between 2018 and 2021). General notes on the study: Peripheral blood samples were taken at the time of initial diagnosis, prior to any treatment. The paper describes TCR Vbeta CDR3 sequencing of 120 to 150 peripheral blood samples, made up of under 50 ophthalmopathy patients, roughly 80 hyperthyroidism patients and roughly 17 progressor patients. To identify TCR V-J signatures that set the groups apart, the researchers used a discovery cohort of 100 patients, made up of around 42 with Graves' ophthalmopathy and about 55 with stable Graves' hyperthyroidism. After sampling, hyperthyroidism patients received methimazole starting at 30 mg daily, and ophthalmopathy patients received high-dose intravenous methylprednisolone. An independent validation cohort of 18 to 20 hyperthyroidism patients and approximately 17 patients who later progressed to ophthalmopathy tested prospective prediction of ophthalmopathy. The 85 to 100 discovery patients were randomly split 7:3 into training and test sets. In addition, the study compared T-cell repertoires in thyroid tissue and in blood from a handful of Graves' hyperthyroidism patients.

CDR1 and CDR2 are drawn from the germline V gene: MNHNS, SASEGT. The CDR3 numbers 15 residues from cysteine through phenylalanine. Of the read, only the CDR3 DNA is kept; its 45 bases are in frame from base 1. Trimming costs V 7 bases and J 1 base, and their ends lie 14 bases apart. In this sample, this clonotype turned up a few times. This receptor's antigen is unknown. No much larger clone exists at a distance of one base, and base qualities are not known. Ophthalmopathy patients had moderately to severely active disease, with a Clinical Activity Score of 3 or more, a NOSPECS grade of 4 or more, and a disease duration of less than 3 months. Patients with uncontrolled infections, other autoimmune diseases, pregnancy or lactation were excluded. Clinical symptoms, serum thyroxine and TRAb, thyroid ultrasound, and orbital computed tomography formed the basis for the diagnoses. PBMCs were separated from 10 ml of fresh peripheral blood using Ficoll-Paque density gradient centrifugation. Total RNA was extracted with Trizol reagent, and quality was checked on an Agilent 2100 Bioanalyzer.

Summary of the overall study and its limitations: Blood samples also contained most of the expanded thyroid clonotypes (frequency above 0.001), which suggests that blood repertoires may reflect thyroid immune responses. In validation, the model predicted progression to ophthalmopathy a median of around 6.5 months before onset, with about 70% sensitivity and about 72% specificity. Sample size was not statistically predetermined, and investigators were not blinded to group allocation. In cross-validation, a model built on a 13 V-J signature told ophthalmopathy apart from stable hyperthyroidism with less than 90% sensitivity and around 84% specificity, and in testing the same model reached 80%/75%.

Amplification of TCR beta CDR3 regions was carried out from RNA transcripts. The first round of RT-PCR for the TCR CDR3 was performed with the HTBI primer set and the Qiagen OneStep RT-PCR kit. The libraries were constructed in a second round of multiplex PCR and then size-selected and purified. The libraries were sequenced on an Illumina HiSeq2000 using paired-end 100 bp reads. Processing in the source paper ran as follows. SOAPnuke was used to process the raw data, removing reads that contained adapters or uncalled bases, had a mean Phred below 15, or lacked an exact match to the constant primer or identifier. High-quality paired reads were merged with COPE v1.2.5, and unique nucleotide sequences were defined as clonotypes. Clonotypes were aligned to IMGT TRBV, TRBD and TRBJ reference segments using MiTCR v1.1. Only V-J combinations with frequency above 0.0001, covering roughly 99% of repertoires, were analysed. The TCS score was defined as the ratio of F50 (clonal expansion) to E x V (chaos), calculated using BLOSUM62-based TCRdist between CDR3 peptides within each V-J. Welch's t-statistics and random forest reduced roughly 540 V-J features to 10 to 15, which were used in a naive Bayes classifier (R e1071). TCRdb handled the public reads itself, with Q25 trimming in fastp and clone calling in MiXCR, and kept productive beta chains. Every entry covers one CDR3 protein and lists the most common genes and DNA from its rows. The V and J calls shown here were made by TCRdb, not taken from the authors' results. This sample comprises hundreds of thousands of distinct CDR3 sequences, 15% to 20% of them detected only once. Under 40% of the sample belongs to the ten largest clones.

Material: blood. The chain employs TRBV6-1 and TRBJ1-3, with a weak D call of TRBD1 (5 bases match). The TCR was taken from a man aged 50 to 59 with Graves' ophthalmopathy. The sequenced DNA is TGTGCCAGCAACTCATTGGGGGAGTCTGGAAACACCATATATTTT. Translated, this gives CASNSLGESGNTIYF.